These 25 T cell receptor beta chains share one sample of origin, sequenced in a study of molecular identifiers for immune sequencing clone quantification. TCRdb passed the PCR reads through MiXCR, listing each CDR3 protein once. The sample yields 400,000 to 600,000 distinct CDR3 sequences, around 23% seen once. Sample: naive CD8+ T cells from blood, with Jurkat cell RNA spiked in. Described subset: FACS-sorted CD8+CD4-CCR7+CD45RA+ naive T cells. Receptor source: a human donor in good health. Some libraries in this study had Jurkat cell RNA spiked in.

This clonotype was counted only a few times. This chain uses TRBV27 with TRBJ2-7; 7 nucleotides match TRBD2. V shed 4 bases, J shed 0 bases, and the junction held 6 bases outside the gene matches. This CDR3 is 15 amino acids long. Germline CDR1 is MNHEY and CDR2 is SMNVEV (reference sequence). The CDR3 DNA reads TGTGCCAGCAGTTCCCACGCGGGGGTCTCCTACGAGCAGTACTTC. Its protein product is CASSSHAGVSYEQYF.

The J gene is TRBJ1-5, the V gene TRBV20-1; no definite D call. Trimming took 4 bases from V and 0 from J, leaving 7 bases between them. Germline V gene lookup returns CDR1 DFQATT and CDR2 SNEGSKA (reference sequence). The CDR3 has 13 residues. The CDR3 nucleotides are TGCAGTGCTACTGACGGTAGCAATCAGCCCCAGCATTTT. Translated, it gives CSATDGSNQPQHF.

This clonotype was picked up a small number of times. This chain connects TRBV28 to TRBJ2-7, with a possible D match to TRBD1 (6 bases). Deletions cut 1 base from V and 0 bases from J, with 10 bases between. In germline, CDR1 is MDHEN, CDR2 SYDVKM. The CDR3 contains 15 residues. In DNA form, the CDR3 reads TGTGCCAGCAGTTTATTGCAGGGGACCTCCTACGAGCAGTACTTC. This gives the protein CASSLLQGTSYEQYF.

This chain's CDR3 is CASSYSIVNTEAFF. Written as DNA, the CDR3 is TGTGCCAGCAGTTACTCGATTGTTAACACTGAAGCTTTCTTT. V gene TRBV6-2 or TRBV6-3 combines with J gene TRBJ1-1; D is unresolved. CDR1 and CDR2 (germline): MNHEY, SVGEGT. Trimming cost V 0 bases and J 2 bases, with 7 bases left between them. This CDR3 spans 14 amino acids.

This clonotype was detected only a few times. This chain connects TRBV11-2 to TRBJ2-1; TRBD2 matches at 7 bases. Germline lookup yields CDR1 SGHAT and CDR2 FQNNGV. J gave up 3 bases and V 5 bases, and 7 bases lay outside the gene matches. The CDR3 is 15 residues long. This CDR3 reads CASSLDPGGYNEQFF. In DNA, the CDR3 is TGTGCCAGCAGCCTTGACCCGGGGGGCTACAATGAGCAGTTCTTC. The full variable domain, with the rest looked up from reference TRBV11-2 and TRBJ2-1, is EAGVAQSPRYKIIEKRQSVAFWCNPISGHATLYWYQQILGQGPKLLIQFQNNGVVDDSQLPKDRFSAERLKGVDSTLKIQPAKLEDSAVYLCASSLDPGGYNEQFFGPGTRLTVL.

This sequence joins TRBV30 and TRBJ2-5; D gene unclear. This CDR3 is built from 11 residues. The germline V gene encodes CDR1 GTSNPN and CDR2 SVGIG (reference sequence). V was pared by 3 bases and J by 1 base, with 3 bases between. CDR3 protein: CAWSVQETQYF. CDR3 DNA: TGTGCCTGGAGCGTCCAAGAGACCCAGTACTTC.

This clonotype was seen more than once but under ten times. This chain joins TRBV13 and TRBJ2-3, with 12 bases fitting TRBD1. The V and J ends lost 5 bases and 6 bases, in that order; junction bases with no gene match: 9. The CDR3 is 16 amino acids. The germline CDR1 and CDR2 sequences are PRHDT and FYEKMQ (reference sequence). The CDR3 protein is CASSGRGTGGYDTQYF. The CDR3 DNA sequence: TGTGCCAGCAGCGGTCGGGGGACAGGGGGCTACGATACGCAGTATTTT.

This clonotype has at least ten counts. This rearrangement joins TRBV7-6 to TRBJ1-5, with 7 bases identical to TRBD1. Germline V gene data show CDR1 as SGHVS and CDR2 as FNYEAQ. Trimming took 2 bases from V and 5 from J; bases not matched to a gene: 18. This CDR3 region has 19 residues. The CDR3 sequence is CASSLFVAGGSGGDQPQHF. As DNA, the CDR3 is TGTGCCAGCAGCTTATTTGTGGCAGGGGGGTCAGGAGGGGATCAGCCCCAGCATTTT.

The chain has TRBV19 and TRBJ1-2; 8 nucleotides align to TRBD1. CDR3 length equals 15 residues. Germline-derived CDR1 and CDR2 are LNHDA and SQIVND (reference sequence). The trim removed 5 bases at V and 8 bases at J, leaving 13 bases unmatched. Here the CDR3 reads CASSLEQWTGRGYTF. The CDR3 bases are TGTGCCAGTAGTCTGGAGCAGTGGACAGGGAGAGGCTACACCTTC. Based on the CDR3 plus reference TRBV19 and TRBJ1-2, the full variable domain is DGGITQSPKYLFRKEGQNVTLSCEQNLNHDAMYWYRQDPGQGLRLIYYSQIVNDFQKGDIAEGYSVSREKKESFPLTVTSAQKNPTAFYLCASSLEQWTGRGYTFGSGTRLTVV.

In its sample, this clonotype was seen a few times. The chain has TRBV20-1 and TRBJ2-3; 11 nucleotides match TRBD2. The trim removed 1 base at V and 6 bases at J, leaving 9 bases unmatched. CDR3 length: 16 residues. The V gene's germline CDR1 is DFQATT and CDR2 SNEGSKA (reference sequence). CDR3 DNA sequence: TGCAGTGCTAGAGTGACTAGCGGGAAGCATCGGGATACGCAGTATTTT. Encoded protein: CSARVTSGKHRDTQYF.

This clonotype was seen ten or more times. V is TRBV13 and J is TRBJ2-3, with TRBD2 identical over 11 bases. The germline V gene encodes CDR1 PRHDT and CDR2 FYEKMQ (reference sequence). Trimming at V came to 0 bases and at J to 4 bases, leaving 3 bases not matched to a gene. CDR3 length: 16 amino acids. The CDR3 DNA sequence: TGTGCCAGCAGCTTAGGGACTAGCGGGACGGCAGATACGCAGTATTTT. As protein: CASSLGTSGTADTQYF.

V usage is TRBV12-3 or TRBV12-4 and J usage is TRBJ2-2; 10 nucleotides line up with TRBD1. Unmatched junction bases numbered 11, after V lost 6 bases and J lost 7 bases. The CDR3 extends over 16 amino acids. Written as DNA, the CDR3 is TGTGCCAGCAGCCCCACCGGGACAGGGGTGGGCGGGGAGCTGTTTTTT. This gives the protein CASSPTGTGVGGELFF.

This clonotype was found a few times. The chain is built from TRBV27 and TRBJ2-1; 8 positions match TRBD1. CDR1 is MNHEY and CDR2 is SMNVEV in the germline V gene (reference sequence). Trimming removed 3 bases from V and 2 bases from J; junction bases left unmatched: 3. The CDR3 has 15 residues. CDR3 region: CASSFLQGAYNEQFF. DNA of the CDR3: TGTGCCAGCAGTTTTCTACAGGGGGCCTACAATGAGCAGTTCTTC.

This clonotype was observed a handful of times. The chain recombines TRBV20-1 with TRBJ2-3; D is possibly TRBD2 (5 bases). Germline CDR1 is DFQATT and CDR2 is SNEGSKA (reference sequence). V dropped 0 bases and J dropped 0 bases, with 10 bases sitting between them. The CDR3 totals 15 residues. CDR3 amino acids: CSARDLAESTDTQYF. CDR3 DNA: TGCAGTGCTAGAGATCTAGCAGAAAGCACAGATACGCAGTATTTT.

In this sample, this clonotype turned up many times. The chain couples TRBV4-1 to TRBJ1-2; 7 positions agree with TRBD1. The J segment lost 11 bases and the V segment lost 3 bases, leaving 9 bases of the junction unmatched. Germline V gives CDR1 MGHRA, CDR2 YSYEKL. The CDR3 has 13 residues. CDR3 coding DNA: TGCGCCAGCAGCCAGGGGACAGCTGATAGTTACACCTTC. The encoded protein is CASSQGTADSYTF.

This clonotype was found a few times. The rearrangement links TRBV20-1 to TRBJ1-1; 10 nucleotides agree with TRBD1. V lost 3 bases, J lost 6 bases, and 4 bases stayed unmatched. This CDR3 spans 13 amino acids. Germline loops: CDR1 DFQATT, CDR2 SNEGSKA (reference sequence). The CDR3 sequence is CSASGTGVPEAFF. In DNA form, the CDR3 reads TGCAGTGCTAGCGGGACAGGGGTTCCTGAAGCTTTCTTT.

This clonotype occurred many times. This chain connects TRBV19 to TRBJ2-4, with 8 bases matching TRBD2. Losses at the gene ends were 10 bases for V and 0 bases for J; bases not matched to a gene: 5. This CDR3 is built from 14 residues. The germline CDR1 and CDR2 sequences are LNHDA and SQIVND (reference sequence). DNA of the CDR3: TGTGCCACCTCGACTAGCGTAGCCAAAAACATTCAGTACTTC. Translating gives CATSTSVAKNIQYF.

The chain joins TRBV20-1 to TRBJ2-3; 12 positions agree with TRBD2. The length of the CDR3 is 19 residues. Germline loops: CDR1 DFQATT, CDR2 SNEGSKA (reference sequence). V gave up 3 bases and J gave up 4 bases; unmatched junction bases: 17. Here the CDR3 reads CSASSELGRLAGVSDTQYF. CDR3 in DNA: TGCAGTGCTAGTTCGGAGTTGGGTAGACTAGCGGGGGTATCAGATACGCAGTATTTT.

The gene calls are TRBV7-9 and TRBJ2-2, with TRBD1 matching 7 bases. The CDR3 has 18 residues. V shed 5 bases, J shed 4 bases, and the junction held 16 bases outside the gene matches. CDR1 and CDR2 (germline): SEHNR, FQNEAQ (reference sequence). DNA for the CDR3: TGTGCCAGCAGCCCCCCATTCCCTCATCAGGGGGTCACCGGGGAGCTGTTTTTT. Its translation is CASSPPFPHQGVTGELFF.

V and J are TRBV5-3 and TRBJ2-1; D unresolved. Being an ORF, TRBV5-3 has a function that is uncertain. The CDR3 loop spans 15 amino acids. The ends were cut back, 8 bases at V and 2 bases at J, with 17 bases in the middle. In nucleotides, the CDR3 is TGTGCCAGCGGCTTAGGCGGACCTACCTACAATGAGCAGTTCTTC. It encodes CASGLGGPTYNEQFF.

This clonotype was recorded a few times. The chain combines TRBV7-9 with TRBJ2-5; no clear D gene. Germline V gives CDR1 SEHNR, CDR2 FQNEAQ (reference sequence). The CDR3 covers 16 residues. The V and J ends lost 1 base and 0 bases respectively, with 12 bases between them. CDR3 residues: CASSLGPMEHQETQYF. Written as DNA, the CDR3 is TGTGCCAGCAGCTTAGGGCCGATGGAGCACCAAGAGACCCAGTACTTC.

The sample holds many counts of this clonotype. The V call is TRBV9, the J call TRBJ1-4; 7 positions agree with TRBD1. V lost 1 base to trimming and J lost 4 bases; unmatched junction nucleotides: 4. CDR3 length: 15 residues. Germline loops: CDR1 SGDLS, CDR2 YYNGEE. CDR3: CASSVWDSDNEKLFF. CDR3 nucleotides: TGTGCCAGCAGCGTATGGGACAGCGATAATGAAAAACTGTTTTTT. Based on the CDR3 plus reference TRBV9 and TRBJ1-4, the full variable domain is DSGVTQTPKHLITATGQRVTLRCSPRSGDLSVYWYQQSLDQGLQFLIQYYNGEERAKGNILERFSAQQFPDLHSELNLSSLELGDSALYFCASSVWDSDNEKLFFGSGTQLSVL.

The V and J genes are TRBV7-3 and TRBJ2-1, with TRBD2 identical over 13 bases. This CDR3 comprises 14 residues. Germline-derived CDR1 and CDR2 are SGHTA and FQGTGA. The V gene end was trimmed by 5 bases and the J gene end by 10 bases; junction bases not matched to a gene: 5. The CDR3 sequence is CASSGGTSGKEQFF. For the CDR3, the DNA is TGTGCCAGCAGCGGGGGGACTAGCGGGAAGGAGCAGTTCTTC.

This chain connects TRBV7-2 to TRBJ1-1; D is ambiguous. The CDR3 spans 15 residues. V lost 5 bases and J lost 0, with 13 bases in between. Per germline, CDR1 SGHTA and CDR2 FQGNSA. The CDR3 coding sequence is TGTGCCAGCAGCCTCTTATTCAGTCTGAACACTGAAGCTTTCTTT. Translation: CASSLLFSLNTEAFF.

The gene calls are TRBV6-6 and TRBJ1-1, with 9 bases fitting TRBD1. Germline loops: CDR1 MNHNY, CDR2 SVGAGI (reference sequence). The CDR3 length is 15 residues. Trimming removed 5 bases from V and 4 bases from J; junction bases left unmatched: 8. This CDR3 reads CASSRSQGAGTEAFF. Written as DNA, the CDR3 is TGTGCCAGCAGTAGATCACAGGGGGCTGGCACTGAAGCTTTCTTT.